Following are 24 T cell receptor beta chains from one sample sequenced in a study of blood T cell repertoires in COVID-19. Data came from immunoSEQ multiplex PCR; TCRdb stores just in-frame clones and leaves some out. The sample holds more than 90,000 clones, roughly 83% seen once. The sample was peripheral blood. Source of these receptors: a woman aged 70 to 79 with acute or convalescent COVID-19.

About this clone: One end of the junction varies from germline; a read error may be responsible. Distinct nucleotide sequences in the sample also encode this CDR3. The CDR3 protein is CASSRDSSGNTIYF. DNA for the CDR3: TGCGCCAGCAGCCGAGACAGCTCTGGAAACACCATATATTTT. The chain links TRBV9 to TRBJ1-3; TRBD1 is a possible D gene (5 bases). The CDR3 spans 14 residues. CDR1 is SGDLS, CDR2 YYNGEE, per germline.

The CDR3 here is CARGVGGLGELFF. The CDR3 region has the DNA TGTGCCAGAGGGGTAGGGGGCTTGGGGGAGCTGTTTTTT. The V and J genes are TRBV6-4 and TRBJ2-2, with TRBD1 matching over 7 bases. The length of the CDR3 is 13 residues. CDR1 and CDR2 (germline): MRHNA, SNTAGT. V was clipped by 9 bases and J by 8 bases; unmatched bases: 9.

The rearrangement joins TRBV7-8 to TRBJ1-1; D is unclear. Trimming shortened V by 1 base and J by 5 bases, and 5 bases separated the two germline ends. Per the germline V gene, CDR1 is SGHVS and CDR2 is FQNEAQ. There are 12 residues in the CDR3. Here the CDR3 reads CASSLVATEAFF. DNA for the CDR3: TGTGCCAGCAGCTTAGTAGCTACTGAAGCTTTCTTT.

The CDR3 DNA reads as TGTGCCAGCAAAGAAGTGAAGGGGGCCCCCCCATCTGTTTCTGGCTACACCTTC. Translation: CASKEVKGAPPSVSGYTF. This chain connects TRBV5-8 to TRBJ1-2; 7 nucleotides agree with TRBD1. The germline CDR1 and CDR2 sequences are SGHTS and YDEGEE. This CDR3 has 18 amino acids. Trimming removed 6 bases from V and 7 bases from J; junction bases left unmatched: 24.

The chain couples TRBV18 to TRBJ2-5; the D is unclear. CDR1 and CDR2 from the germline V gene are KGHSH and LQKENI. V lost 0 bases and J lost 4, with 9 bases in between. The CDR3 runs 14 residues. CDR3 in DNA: TGTGCCAGCTCACCACCGGCGGCACGAGAGACCCAGTACTTC. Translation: CASSPPAARETQYF. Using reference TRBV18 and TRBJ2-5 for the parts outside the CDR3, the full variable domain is NAGVMQNPRHLVRRRGQEARLRCSPMKGHSHVYWYRQLPEEGLKFMVYLQKENIIDESGMPKERFSAEFPKEGPSILRIQQVVRGDSAAYFCASSPPAARETQYFGPGTRLLVL.

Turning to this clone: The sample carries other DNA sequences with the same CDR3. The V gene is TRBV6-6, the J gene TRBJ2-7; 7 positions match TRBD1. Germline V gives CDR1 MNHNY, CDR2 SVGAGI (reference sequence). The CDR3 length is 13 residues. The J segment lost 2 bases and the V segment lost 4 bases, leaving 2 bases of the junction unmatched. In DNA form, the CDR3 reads TGTGCCAGCAGTTCGGGACAGCCCTACGAGCAGTACTTC. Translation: CASSSGQPYEQYF.

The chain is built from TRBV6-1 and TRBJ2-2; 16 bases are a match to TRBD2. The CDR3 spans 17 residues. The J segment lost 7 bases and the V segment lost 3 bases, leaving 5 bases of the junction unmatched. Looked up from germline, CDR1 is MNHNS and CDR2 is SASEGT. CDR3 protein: CASSEGLAGGPGGELFF. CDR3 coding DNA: TGTGCCAGCAGTGAGGGACTAGCGGGGGGGCCCGGCGGGGAGCTGTTTTTT.

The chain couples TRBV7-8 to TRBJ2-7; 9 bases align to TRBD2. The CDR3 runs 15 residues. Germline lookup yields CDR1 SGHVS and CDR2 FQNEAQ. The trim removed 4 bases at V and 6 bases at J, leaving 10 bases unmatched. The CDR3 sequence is CASSSSGTSNGEQYF. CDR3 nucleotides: TGTGCCAGCAGCTCCTCCGGGACTAGCAACGGCGAGCAGTACTTC.

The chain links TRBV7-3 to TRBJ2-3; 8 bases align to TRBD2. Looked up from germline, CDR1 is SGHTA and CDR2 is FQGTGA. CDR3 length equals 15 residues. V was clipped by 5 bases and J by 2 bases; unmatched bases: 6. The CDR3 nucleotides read TGTGCCAGCAGCCGTGGACTAGCCTACACAGATACGCAGTATTTT. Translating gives CASSRGLAYTDTQYF.

CDR3 residues: CASSLARSGGTDTQYF. Written as DNA, the CDR3 is TGTGCCAGCAGCTTAGCCCGGAGCGGGGGAACAGATACGCAGTATTTT. The chain recombines TRBV7-2 with TRBJ2-3, with TRBD2 matching 8 bases. This CDR3 contains 16 residues. CDR1 is SGHTA and CDR2 is FQGNSA in the germline V gene. V lost 0 bases, J lost 3 bases, and 5 bases stayed unmatched. Combining the CDR3 with reference TRBV7-2 and TRBJ2-3 gives the whole variable domain GAGVSQSPSNKVTEKGKDVELRCDPISGHTALYWYRQSLGQGLEFLIYFQGNSAPDKSGLPSDRFSAERTGGSVSTLTIQRTQQEDSAVYLCASSLARSGGTDTQYFGPGTRLTVL.

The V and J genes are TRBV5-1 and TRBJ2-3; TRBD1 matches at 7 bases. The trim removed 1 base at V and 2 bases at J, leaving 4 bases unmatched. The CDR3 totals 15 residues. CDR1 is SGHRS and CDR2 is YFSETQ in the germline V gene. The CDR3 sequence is CASSLYDRDTDTQYF. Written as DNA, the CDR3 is TGCGCCAGCAGCTTGTATGACAGGGACACAGATACGCAGTATTTT. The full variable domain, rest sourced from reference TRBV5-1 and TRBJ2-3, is KAGVTQTPRYLIKTRGQQVTLSCSPISGHRSVSWYQQTPGQGLQFLFEYFSETQRNKGNFPGRFSGRQFSNSRSEMNVSTLELGDSALYLCASSLYDRDTDTQYFGPGTRLTVL.

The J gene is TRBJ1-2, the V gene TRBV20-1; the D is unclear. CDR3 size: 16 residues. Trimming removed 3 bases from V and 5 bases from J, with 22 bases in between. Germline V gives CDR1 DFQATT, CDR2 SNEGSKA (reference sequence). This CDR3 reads CSASREPSQNGYGYTF. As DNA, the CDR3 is TGCAGTGCTAGTAGGGAGCCTTCTCAAAACGGATATGGCTACACCTTC.

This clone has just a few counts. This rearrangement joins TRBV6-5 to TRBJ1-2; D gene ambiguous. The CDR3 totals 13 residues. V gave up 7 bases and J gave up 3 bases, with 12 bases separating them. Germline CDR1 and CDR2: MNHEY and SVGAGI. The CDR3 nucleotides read TGTGCCAGCACCCAAGGGAGAGACTATGGCTACACCTTC. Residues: CASTQGRDYGYTF.

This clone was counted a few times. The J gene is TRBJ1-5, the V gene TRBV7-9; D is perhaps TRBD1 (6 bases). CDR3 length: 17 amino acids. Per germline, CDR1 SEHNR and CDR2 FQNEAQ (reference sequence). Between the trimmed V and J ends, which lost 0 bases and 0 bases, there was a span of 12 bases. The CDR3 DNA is TGTGCCAGCAGCTTAGCGGGGAGGGGGTATAGCAATCAGCCCCAGCATTTT. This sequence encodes CASSLAGRGYSNQPQHF.

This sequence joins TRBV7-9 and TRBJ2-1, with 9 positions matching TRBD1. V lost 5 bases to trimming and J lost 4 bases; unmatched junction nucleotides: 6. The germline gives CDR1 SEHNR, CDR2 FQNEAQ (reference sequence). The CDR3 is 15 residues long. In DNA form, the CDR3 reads TGTGCCAGCAGCGTCCCGGGACAGGGTTACAATGAGCAGTTCTTC. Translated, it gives CASSVPGQGYNEQFF.

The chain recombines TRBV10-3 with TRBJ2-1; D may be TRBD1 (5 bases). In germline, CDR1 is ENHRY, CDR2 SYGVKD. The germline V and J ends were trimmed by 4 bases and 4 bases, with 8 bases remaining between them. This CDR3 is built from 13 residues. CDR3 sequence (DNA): TGTGCCATCAGTGTTTACAGGTACAATGAGCAGTTCTTC. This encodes CAISVYRYNEQFF.

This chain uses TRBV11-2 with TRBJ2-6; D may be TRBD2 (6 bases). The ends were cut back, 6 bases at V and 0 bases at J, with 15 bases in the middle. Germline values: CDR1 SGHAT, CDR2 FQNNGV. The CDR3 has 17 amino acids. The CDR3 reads CASSGLTSVSGANVLTF. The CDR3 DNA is TGTGCCAGCAGTGGACTAACATCGGTCTCTGGGGCCAACGTCCTGACTTTC. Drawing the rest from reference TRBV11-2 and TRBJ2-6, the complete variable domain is EAGVAQSPRYKIIEKRQSVAFWCNPISGHATLYWYQQILGQGPKLLIQFQNNGVVDDSQLPKDRFSAERLKGVDSTLKIQPAKLEDSAVYLCASSGLTSVSGANVLTFGAGSRLTVL.

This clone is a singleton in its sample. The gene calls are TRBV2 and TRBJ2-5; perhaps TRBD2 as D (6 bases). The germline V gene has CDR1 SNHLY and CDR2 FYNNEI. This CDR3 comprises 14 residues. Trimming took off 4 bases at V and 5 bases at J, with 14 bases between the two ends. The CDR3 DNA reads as TGTGCCAGCAGTGTCCCAGGGACTCTTGAGACCCAGTACTTC. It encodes CASSVPGTLETQYF.

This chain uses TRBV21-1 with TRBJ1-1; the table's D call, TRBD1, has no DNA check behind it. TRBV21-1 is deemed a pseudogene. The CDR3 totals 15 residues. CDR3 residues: CASSKAPRTVTEAFF. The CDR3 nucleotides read TGTGCCAGCAGCAAAGCCCCTAGGACAGTTACTGAAGCTTTCTTT.

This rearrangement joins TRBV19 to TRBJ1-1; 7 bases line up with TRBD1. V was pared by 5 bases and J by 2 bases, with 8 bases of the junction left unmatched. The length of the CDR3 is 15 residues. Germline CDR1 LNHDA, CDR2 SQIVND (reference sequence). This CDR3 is CASSADGTANTEAFF. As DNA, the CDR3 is TGTGCCAGTAGTGCAGACGGGACAGCTAACACTGAAGCTTTCTTT.

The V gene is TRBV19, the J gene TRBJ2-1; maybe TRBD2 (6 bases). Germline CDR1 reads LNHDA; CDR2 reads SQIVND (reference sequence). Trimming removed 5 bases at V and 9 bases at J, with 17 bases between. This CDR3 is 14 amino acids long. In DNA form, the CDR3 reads TGTGCCAGTAGTGGGGGACTTACAGCATTTGAGCAGTTCTTC. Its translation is CASSGGLTAFEQFF.

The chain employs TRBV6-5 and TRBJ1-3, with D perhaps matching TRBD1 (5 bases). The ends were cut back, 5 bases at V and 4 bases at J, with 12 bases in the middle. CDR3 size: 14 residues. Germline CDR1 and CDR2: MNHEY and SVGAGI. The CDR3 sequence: CASSTGTLGNTIYF. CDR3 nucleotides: TGTGCCAGCAGTACAGGAACGCTCGGAAACACCATATATTTT.

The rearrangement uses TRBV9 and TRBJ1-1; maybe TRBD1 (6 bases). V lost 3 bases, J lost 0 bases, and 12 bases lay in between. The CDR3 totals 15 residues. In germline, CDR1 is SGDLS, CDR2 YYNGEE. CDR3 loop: CASSGGLRMNTEAFF. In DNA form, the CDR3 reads TGTGCCAGCAGCGGGGGGCTCCGCATGAACACTGAAGCTTTCTTT. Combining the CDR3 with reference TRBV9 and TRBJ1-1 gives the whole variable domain DSGVTQTPKHLITATGQRVTLRCSPRSGDLSVYWYQQSLDQGLQFLIQYYNGEERAKGNILERFSAQQFPDLHSELNLSSLELGDSALYFCASSGGLRMNTEAFFGQGTRLTVV.

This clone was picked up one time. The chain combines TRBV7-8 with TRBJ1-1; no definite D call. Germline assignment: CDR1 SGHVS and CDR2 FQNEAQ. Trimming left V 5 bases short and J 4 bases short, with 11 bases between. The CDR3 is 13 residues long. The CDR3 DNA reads TGTGCCAGCAGCCGAGGACTGGGCACTGAAGCTTTCTTT. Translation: CASSRGLGTEAFF.